The T cell receptor (beta chain) described here comes from a study of regulatory T cells in long-lasting Graves disease. The V gene lost 2 bases and the J gene lost 4 bases, with 12 bases spanning the gap. The CDR3 totals 15 residues. Germline V gene data show CDR1 as SEHNR and CDR2 as FQNEAQ (reference sequence). Described time point: newly diagnosed GD, antithyroid drugs for less than 3 months. PBMCs were the source of the RNA used for TCR sequencing. According to the study, TCR beta libraries were built with iRepertoire HTBI primers and CDR3-region Arm-PCR. TCRdb re-analysed the multiplex PCR reads in MiXCR, keeping a single row per CDR3 protein. The table lists roughly 440,000 distinct CDR3 sequences, about a sixth of them singletons, with about 23% in the top ten. This clonotype was counted a few times. A further study also used this sample, focusing on T cells in Graves' hyperthyroidism and ophthalmopathy.

The specimen was peripheral blood mononuclear cells (PBMCs), collected at new diagnosis, from a patient treated with antithyroid drugs. The TCR originated in a woman younger than 35 with Graves disease. This chain uses TRBV7-9 with TRBJ2-1, with D perhaps given as TRBD1 or TRBD2 (6 bases each). CDR3 DNA sequence: TGTGCCAGCAGCTTAATTGGGGGGCGATACAATGAGCAGTTCTTC. Encoded protein: CASSLIGGRYNEQFF.